The TCR beta chain described here comes from a study of vaccination and CD4 T cells after COVID-19. In the study overall: With a range of 35 to 161, the median interval from diagnosis to drawing post-COVID samples was approximately 100 days. Overlapping spike peptides of SARS-CoV-2, HCoV-NL63, HCoV-OC43 and HCoV-229E stimulated the cells. General observations from the study: SARS-CoV-2-reactive clonotypes rose nonsignificantly, with the median going from about 20 to 38.

Oncomine TCR Beta short-read sequencing was applied to DNA from cultured CD4+ T cells. Using its own MiXCR run on the PCR reads, TCRdb lists one record per CDR3 protein. The sample includes about 4,000 distinct CDR3 sequences, 15% to 20% of them seen just once. Worth noting for this clonotype: Its antigen is currently unknown.

Per the germline V gene, CDR1 is KGHSH and CDR2 is LQKENI. CDR3 length: 13 amino acids. V dropped 6 bases and J dropped 7 bases, with 15 bases sitting between them. The treatment here: approximately nine-day PBMC culture with coronavirus spike peptide pools or control peptides (ViraFEST assay). PBMCs were cultured at fewer than 2.5 million per well with roughly 10 IU/ml IL-2 and around 10 ug/ml peptide pools. The source of this sequence is a human donor who had recovered from COVID-19. Sequenced material: CD4+ T cells from blood, cultured in vitro. The rearrangement joins TRBV18 to TRBJ1-1, with D uncertain. The CDR3 loop is CASSQDPKGEAFF. As DNA, the CDR3 is TGTGCCAGCTCCCAAGACCCTAAGGGTGAAGCTTTCTTT. The full variable domain, its missing parts supplied by reference TRBV18 and TRBJ1-1, is NAGVMQNPRHLVRRRGQEARLRCSPMKGHSHVYWYRQLPEEGLKFMVYLQKENIIDESGMPKERFSAEFPKEGPSILRIQQVVRGDSAAYFCASSQDPKGEAFFGQGTRLTVV.